This passage covers 16 T cell receptor beta chains from one sample sequenced in a study of blood T cells in healthy people across ages (dated by TCRdb to between 2014 and 2016). Libraries were constructed by 5' RACE. Sequencing relied on an Illumina HiSeq 2500. The second PCR ran for about 6 to 12 cycles and used a J-beta primer mix along with a sample-barcoded 5' primer. The raw public reads went through TCRdb reprocessing: fastp at Q25, MiXCR clone calling, in-frame beta chains kept. Here each entry gathers all rows of one CDR3 protein and keeps the most common genes and DNA. Here the sample has roughly 800,000 distinct CDR3 sequences; roughly 40% occur a single time. The ten largest account for approximately 12% of the sample. Specimen: blood. The receptors were gathered from a man aged 18 to 29 in good health.

This clonotype was observed a handful of times. The chain links TRBV11-2 to TRBJ2-1, with 10 nucleotides matching TRBD2. The CDR3 consists of 17 residues. Germline CDR1 SGHAT, CDR2 FQNNGV. J was trimmed by 12 bases and V by 0 bases; bases with no gene match: 14. The DNA of the CDR3 is TGTGCCAGCAGCTTAGATTACGGGACTAGCGCCTCCCGGGGGCAGTTCTTC. Encoded protein: CASSLDYGTSASRGQFF.

CDR3 residues: CASSTRTGKKGYNEQYF. Written as DNA, the CDR3 is TGCGCCAGCAGCACTAGGACAGGGAAGAAAGGATACAATGAGCAGTACTTC. The chain uses TRBV5-1 and TRBJ2-5; TRBD1 matches at 8 bases. Trimming cost V 4 bases and J 11 bases; bases outside gene matches: 22. CDR3 size: 17 residues. Germline lookup yields CDR1 SGHRS and CDR2 YFSETQ. Drawing the rest from reference TRBV5-1 and TRBJ2-5, the complete variable domain is KAGVTQTPRYLIKTRGQQVTLSCSPISGHRSVSWYQQTPGQGLQFLFEYFSETQRNKGNFPGRFSGRQFSNSRSEMNVSTLELGDSALYLCASSTRTGKKGYNEQYFGPGTRLLVL.

The rearrangement joins TRBV20-1 to TRBJ2-7; D gene ambiguous. The CDR3 spans 11 residues. The V end was cut by 6 bases, the J end by 1 base, with 7 bases between. From germline, CDR1 is DFQATT and CDR2 SNEGSKA (reference sequence). CDR3 region: CSAAESYEQYF. The CDR3 nucleotides are TGCAGTGCCGCGGAGTCCTACGAGCAGTACTTC.

The chain couples TRBV7-9 to TRBJ2-1, with D uncertain. Germline V gene sequence: CDR1 SEHNR, CDR2 FQNEAQ (reference sequence). The CDR3 covers 13 residues. Trimming removed 3 bases from V and 8 bases from J, with 11 bases in between. The CDR3 DNA sequence: TGTGCCAGCAGCTTGGAAAATGGGGATGAGCAGTTCTTC. Its protein is CASSLENGDEQFF. The full variable domain, in which reference TRBV7-9 and TRBJ2-1 provide the parts outside the CDR3, is DTGVSQNPRHKITKRGQNVTFRCDPISEHNRLYWYRQTLGQGPEFLTYFQNEAQLEKSRLLSDRFSAERPKGSFSTLEIQRTEQGDSAMYLCASSLENGDEQFFGPGTRLTVL.

The V call is TRBV6-2 or TRBV6-3, the J call TRBJ2-1; 7 bases line up with TRBD2. The CDR3 consists of 14 residues. Germline CDR1 is MNHEY and CDR2 is SVGEGT. Trimming took 10 bases from V and 6 from J; bases not matched to a gene: 12. CDR3 in amino acids: CATSGTNGINEQFF. The CDR3 region has the DNA TGTGCCACCAGCGGGACCAACGGAATCAATGAGCAGTTCTTC.

There are many counts of this clonotype. Written as DNA, the CDR3 is TGTGCCAGCAGCGCGTTAGAGGGCTACGAGCAGTACTTC. Its translation: CASSALEGYEQYF. The chain combines TRBV4-2 with TRBJ2-7, with a tentative D call TRBD2 (5 bases). This CDR3 spans 13 amino acids. The V gene lost 5 bases and the J gene lost 3 bases, with 11 bases spanning the gap. The germline gives CDR1 LGHNA, CDR2 YNFKEQ.

About this clonotype itself: A read error may be the cause here, since a much bigger clone is one base away. The rearrangement joins TRBV12-3 or TRBV12-4 to TRBJ1-2; no clear D gene. The CDR3 is made up of 14 amino acids. The CDR3 bases are TGTGCCGGCAGTTTATTGCCCCGTATCTATGGCTACACCTTC. It specifies CAGSLLPRIYGYTF.

This clonotype was found a few times. This rearrangement joins TRBV6-2 or TRBV6-3 to TRBJ1-5; no clear D gene. CDR1 MNHEY and CDR2 SVGEGT come from the germline V gene. V lost 5 bases, J lost 4 bases, and 9 bases lay in between. The CDR3 covers 13 residues. CDR3 region: CASSDPSNQPQHF. The CDR3 DNA follows: TGTGCCAGCAGTGATCCCTCAAATCAGCCCCAGCATTTT.

The gene calls are TRBV12-3 or TRBV12-4 and TRBJ2-4, with 8 bases that match TRBD1. The J call may be faulty, since TRBJ2-5 better matches the DNA end. The CDR3 covers 13 residues. CDR3 sequence (DNA): TGTGCCAGCAACGGACAGGGACAAGAGACCCAGTACTTC. Amino acid sequence: CASNGQGQETQYF.

The J gene is TRBJ1-1, the V gene TRBV12-3 or TRBV12-4; 8 bases agree with TRBD1. This CDR3 is 15 amino acids long. Trimming took 7 bases from V and 1 from J; bases not matched to a gene: 8. DNA of the CDR3: TGTGCCAGCAACTCGACAGGGGCGGGGAACACTGAAGCTTTCTTT. This translates into CASNSTGAGNTEAFF.

This CDR3 reads CASSDSGTIYQETQYF. DNA for the CDR3: TGTGCCAGCAGCGATTCCGGGACTATATACCAAGAGACCCAGTACTTC. The chain has TRBV9 and TRBJ2-5; 7 bases map to TRBD2. Germline V lookup: CDR1 SGDLS, CDR2 YYNGEE. J gave up 0 bases and V 3 bases, and 8 bases lay outside the gene matches. The CDR3 is 16 amino acids. Drawing the rest from reference TRBV9 and TRBJ2-5, the complete variable domain is DSGVTQTPKHLITATGQRVTLRCSPRSGDLSVYWYQQSLDQGLQFLIQYYNGEERAKGNILERFSAQQFPDLHSELNLSSLELGDSALYFCASSDSGTIYQETQYFGPGTRLLVL.

In its sample, this clonotype was seen many times. The CDR3 spells CASSQEAGGIGTQYF. CDR3 DNA: TGCGCCAGCAGCCAAGAAGCGGGGGGGATTGGGACCCAGTACTTC. The chain couples TRBV4-3 to TRBJ2-5; 10 bases line up with TRBD2. After removal of 0 bases from V and 7 bases from J, the junction contained 5 bases not matched to a gene. This CDR3 contains 15 residues. Germline loops: CDR1 LGHNA, CDR2 YSLEER.

V gene TRBV10-3 combines with J gene TRBJ2-1, with D unclear. This CDR3 has 15 residues. V dropped 2 bases and J dropped 0 bases, with 8 bases sitting between them. Germline V gives CDR1 ENHRY, CDR2 SYGVKD. CDR3 sequence: CAISEQESSYNEQFF. The CDR3 coding sequence is TGTGCCATCAGTGAGCAGGAGAGCTCCTACAATGAGCAGTTCTTC.

In this sample, this clonotype turned up a few times. J is TRBJ2-7 and V is TRBV18, with a possible D match to TRBD1 (5 bases). The germline V gene encodes CDR1 KGHSH and CDR2 LQKENI. V lost 2 bases and J 7 bases, leaving 18 bases between the germline ends. The CDR3 has 15 amino acids. This CDR3 reads CASSPNSQGSGEQYF. In DNA, the CDR3 is TGTGCCAGCTCACCAAATAGTCAGGGCTCGGGTGAGCAGTACTTC.

V and J are TRBV21-1 and TRBJ2-1; whether TRBD2, the table's D call, matches the DNA was not checked. TRBV21-1 is a pseudogene segment. This CDR3 contains 16 residues. Written as DNA, the CDR3 is TGTGCCAGCAGCCCCCTAGGCAGGAGGGGGGTCGATGAGCAGTTCTTC. This gives the protein CASSPLGRRGVDEQFF.

A few counts support this clonotype. The V gene is TRBV4-2, the J gene TRBJ2-4; a possible D gene is TRBD2 (6 bases). The CDR3 runs 16 residues. Germline CDR1 LGHNA, CDR2 YNFKEQ. The V gene lost 0 bases and the J gene lost 7 bases, with 16 bases spanning the gap. The CDR3 loop is CASSQDGGALGNIQYF. The CDR3 DNA follows: TGTGCCAGCAGCCAAGATGGCGGGGCATTGGGGAACATTCAGTACTTC.